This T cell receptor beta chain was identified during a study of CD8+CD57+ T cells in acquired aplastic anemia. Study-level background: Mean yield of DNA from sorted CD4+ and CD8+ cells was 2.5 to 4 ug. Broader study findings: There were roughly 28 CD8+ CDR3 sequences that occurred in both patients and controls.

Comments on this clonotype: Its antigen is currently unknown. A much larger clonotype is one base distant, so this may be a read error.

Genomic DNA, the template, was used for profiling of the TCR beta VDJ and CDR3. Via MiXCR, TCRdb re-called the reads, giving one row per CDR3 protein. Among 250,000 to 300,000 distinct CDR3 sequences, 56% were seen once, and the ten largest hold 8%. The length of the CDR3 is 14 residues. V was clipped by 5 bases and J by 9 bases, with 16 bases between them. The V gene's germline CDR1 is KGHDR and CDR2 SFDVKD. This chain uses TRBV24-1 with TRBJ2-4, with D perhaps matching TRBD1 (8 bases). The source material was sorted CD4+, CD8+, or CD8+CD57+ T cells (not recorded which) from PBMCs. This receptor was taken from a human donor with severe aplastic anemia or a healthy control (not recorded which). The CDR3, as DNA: TGTGCCACCAGTGGGCACAGGGGGGGAGGCATTCAGTACTTC. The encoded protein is CATSGHRGGGIQYF.